A single sample gave rise to the 4 T cell receptor beta chains below, sequenced in a study of cytomegalovirus exposure and HLA in healthy donors. This PCR relied on a set of 60 Vbeta primers and 13 Jbeta primers. The data were produced by immunoSEQ multiplex PCR, yet TCRdb's version contains in-frame clones alone and is incomplete. Of about 93,000 clones detected, approximately 68% appear once; the ten largest clones hold 5.5% to 6.5%. Sequenced material: PBMCs. Source of these receptors: a boy aged 5-17 years in good health and CMV-seropositive.

J is TRBJ1-2 and V is TRBV30, with D tentatively TRBD1 (6 bases). From germline, CDR1 is GTSNPN and CDR2 SVGIG (reference sequence). CDR3 length: 14 amino acids. V was cut by 3 bases and J by 3 bases, with 14 bases left in between. The CDR3 region has the DNA TGTGCCTGGAGGGTTGAAGGGGGATACTATGGCTACACCTTC. It encodes CAWRVEGGYYGYTF.

The gene calls are TRBV7-9 and TRBJ1-1; unclear D gene. Trimming stripped 1 base from V and 1 base from J, with 7 bases between. Germline CDR1 and CDR2: SEHNR and FQNEAQ (reference sequence). The CDR3 covers 14 residues. The CDR3, as DNA: TGTGCCAGCAGCTTAGGGAGTGGGAACACTGAAGCTTTCTTT. The encoded protein is CASSLGSGNTEAFF.

The chain combines TRBV29-1 with TRBJ2-3; the match to TRBD2 covers 13 bases. Germline CDR1 SQVTM, CDR2 ANQGSEA. The CDR3 is 15 residues long. The V gene end was trimmed by 6 bases and the J gene end by 2 bases; junction bases not matched to a gene: 5. The CDR3, as DNA: TGCAGCGTCACCGGACTAGCGGGGGTCACAGATACGCAGTATTTT. The encoded protein is CSVTGLAGVTDTQYF.

The CDR3 DNA sequence: TGCGCCAGCAGGAGTGGACAGGGCCCCATATATTTT. Its protein product is CASRSGQGPIYF. V and J are TRBV5-1 and TRBJ1-3, with TRBD1 matching over 8 bases. The V gene end was trimmed by 5 bases and the J gene end by 11 bases; junction bases not matched to a gene: 6. This CDR3 spans 12 amino acids. The germline V gene has CDR1 SGHRS and CDR2 YFSETQ.